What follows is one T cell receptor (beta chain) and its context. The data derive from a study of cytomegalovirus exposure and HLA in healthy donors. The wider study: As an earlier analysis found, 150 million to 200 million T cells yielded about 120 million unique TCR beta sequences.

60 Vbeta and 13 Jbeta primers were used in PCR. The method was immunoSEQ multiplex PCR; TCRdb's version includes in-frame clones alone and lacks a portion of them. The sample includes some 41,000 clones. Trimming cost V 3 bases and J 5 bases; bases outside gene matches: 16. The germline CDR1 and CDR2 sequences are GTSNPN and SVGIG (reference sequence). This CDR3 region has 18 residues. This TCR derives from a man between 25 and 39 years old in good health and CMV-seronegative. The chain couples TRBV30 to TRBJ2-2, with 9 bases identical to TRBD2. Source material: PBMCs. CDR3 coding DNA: TGTGCCTGGAGAGATGACGAGACCGGGACTAGCCCGACCGGGGAGCTGTTTTTT. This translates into CAWRDDETGTSPTGELFF.